A selection of T cell receptor beta chains follows, all from one sample in a study of shared clonotypes between healthy human individuals. Profiling relied on immunoSEQ multiplex PCR, and the TCRdb table lists in-frame clones only, not all of them. The sample lists approximately 1.9 million clones, 80% to 95% occurring once. Material for sequencing was naive CD8+ T cells from PBMCs. Source of these receptors: a man aged 18 to 35 in good health. Some clones in this sample may be carry-over from other donors' samples. Each CDR3 is given with its conserved first and last residue. The D gene is left open where the match is weak. Clone size is given for some rows only: seen once, a few or many times, or a class if the clone is expanded.

>NA|NA|TRBJ1-2|TRBV9
CASSVGGENYGYTF
TGTGCCAGCAGCGTAGGTGGGGAAAACTATGGCTACACCTTC
>NA|few|TRBJ2-7|TRBV19
CATPRRASLHEQYF
TGTGCCACCCCCCGTCGGGCCTCCCTCCACGAGCAGTACTTC
>TRBD2|NA|TRBJ2-3|TRBV7-3
CASHRGGRDTDTQYF
TGTGCCAGCCATAGAGGCGGGAGGGACACAGATACGCAGTATTTT
>TRBD1|once|TRBJ1-2|TRBV25-1
CASSAGGRNGYTF
TGTGCCAGCAGTGCAGGGGGCCGGAATGGCTACACCTTC
>NA|NA|TRBJ1-3|TRBV9
CASRGSGNTIYF
TGTGCCAGCAGGGGGTCCGGAAACACCATATATTTT
>TRBD2|NA|TRBJ2-7|TRBV27
CASSPTSGTYEQYF
TGTGCCAGCAGTCCGACTAGCGGGACATACGAGCAGTACTTC
>NA|NA|TRBJ2-7|TRBV27
CASSGGLGQGGTYEQYF
TGTGCCAGCAGTGGGGGATTAGGGCAGGGGGGTACCTACGAGCAGTACTTC
>NA|NA|TRBJ1-1|TRBV9
CASSVVGSGSTEAFF
TGTGCCAGCAGCGTAGTAGGGTCAGGGAGCACTGAAGCTTTCTTT
>TRBD2|NA|TRBJ2-1|TRBV27
CATRTAGDNEQFF
TGTGCCACCCGGACGGCGGGAGACAATGAGCAGTTCTTC
>NA|NA|TRBJ2-1|TRBV19
CASSGKRPTYNEQFF
TGTGCCAGTAGCGGAAAACGGCCAACCTACAATGAGCAGTTCTTC
>NA|NA|TRBJ2-7|TRBV11-2
CASSTPRSRSYEQYF
TGTGCCAGCAGCACCCCACGCTCGCGGAGCTACGAGCAGTACTTC
>TRBD2|NA|TRBJ2-5|TRBV12-5
CASGLDGRGARETQYF
TGTGCTAGTGGTTTGGACGGGAGGGGGGCGCGAGAGACCCAGTACTTC
>NA|NA|TRBJ1-1|TRBV28
CASSPSQGYTEAFF
TGTGCCAGCAGTCCATCTCAGGGGTACACTGAAGCTTTCTTT
>TRBD1|NA|TRBJ2-1|TRBV28
CASSIPPWTGAYNEQFF
TGTGCCAGCAGTATCCCCCCCTGGACAGGGGCCTACAATGAGCAGTTCTTC
>TRBD1|NA|TRBJ2-2|TRBV7-9
CASSPPTGIGNTGELFF
TGTGCCAGCAGCCCTCCGACAGGGATAGGGAACACCGGGGAGCTGTTTTTT
>NA|NA|TRBJ2-2|TRBV6-6
CATPVDVGATGELFF
TGTGCCACCCCGGTCGACGTCGGGGCCACCGGGGAGCTGTTTTTT
>NA|NA|TRBJ2-4|TRBV7-8
CASSILLGQPKNIQYF
TGTGCCAGCAGCATACTCCTAGGACAGCCGAAAAACATTCAGTACTTC
>NA|NA|TRBJ2-7|TRBV7-9
CASSLGALTTPYYEQYF
TGTGCCAGCAGCTTAGGAGCTCTCACTACTCCATACTACGAGCAGTACTTC
>NA|NA|TRBJ2-7|TRBV10-3
CAISEQQGLLYEQYF
TGTGCCATCAGTGAACAACAGGGATTGCTCTACGAGCAGTACTTC
>NA|NA|TRBJ1-1|TRBV28
CATRGVIWNTEAFF
TGTGCCACCCGGGGGGTCATATGGAACACTGAAGCTTTCTTT
>NA|NA|TRBJ1-5|TRBV19
CASSFRVGNQPQHF
TGTGCCAGTAGTTTCAGGGTCGGGAATCAGCCCCAGCATTTT
>NA|NA|TRBJ2-1|TRBV6-5
CASSYAPSNEQFF
TGTGCCAGCAGTTACGCGCCGTCCAATGAGCAGTTCTTC
>NA|NA|TRBJ2-5|TRBV30
CAWSSMRDSNF
TGTGCCTGGAGTTCTATGCGTGACTCCAACTTC
>NA|NA|TRBJ1-2|TRBV7-9
CASSPPPPGLNYGYTF
TGTGCCAGCAGCCCACCTCCTCCGGGACTGAACTATGGCTACACCTTC
>NA|NA|TRBJ1-1|TRBV5-1
CASSPTILGVTNTEAFF
TGCGCCAGCAGCCCAACAATATTGGGGGTTACGAACACTGAAGCTTTCTTT
>NA|NA|TRBJ2-6|TRBV7-8
CASRPMGLTQTYKTGTNVLTF
TGTGCCAGCAGGCCGATGGGCCTAACCCAAACCTATAAAACTGGGACCAACGTCCTGACTTTC
>TRBD2|NA|TRBJ2-7|TRBV5-4
CASSPSGSPYEQYF
TGTGCCAGCAGCCCTAGCGGGAGCCCCTACGAGCAGTACTTC
>NA|NA|TRBJ1-1|TRBV27
CASSLSGDTEAFF
TGTGCCAGCAGTTTGTCGGGGGACACTGAAGCTTTCTTT
>NA|once|TRBJ2-7|TRBV5-5
CASGQRETSAGSPYEQYF
TGTGCCAGCGGACAGCGGGAAACATCCGCGGGGAGCCCCTACGAGCAGTACTTC
>NA|NA|TRBJ2-1|TRBV29-1
CSVKGTGYYNEQFF
TGCAGCGTTAAAGGGACGGGATACTACAATGAGCAGTTCTTC
>NA|NA|TRBJ2-7|TRBV27
CASSFVGAYEQYF
TGTGCCAGCAGTTTCGTCGGCGCCTACGAGCAGTACTTC
>TRBD1|NA|TRBJ1-2|TRBV4-1
CASSPGTVNYGYTF
TGCGCCAGCAGCCCCGGGACAGTTAACTATGGCTACACCTTC
>NA|NA|TRBJ2-1|TRBV15
CATSRVASSYNEQFF
TGTGCCACCAGCAGAGTGGCTTCATCCTACAATGAGCAGTTCTTC
>TRBD1|NA|TRBJ2-1|TRBV28
CASSLSGGLSYNEQFF
TGTGCCAGCAGTTTATCAGGGGGCCTATCCTACAATGAGCAGTTCTTC
>NA|NA|TRBJ2-5|TRBV5-6
CASSFRHVETQYF
TGTGCCAGCAGCTTCCGACATGTTGAGACCCAGTACTTC
>NA|NA|TRBJ1-1|TRBV6-1
CASSWDGNTEAFF
TGTGCCAGCAGCTGGGACGGGAACACTGAAGCTTTCTTT
>NA|few|TRBJ1-1|TRBV27
CASSLSRQIYTEAFF
TGTGCCAGCAGTTTATCTAGACAGATTTACACTGAAGCTTTCTTT
>TRBD2|NA|TRBJ2-7|TRBV5-4
CASSRTSGSSYEQYF
TGTGCCAGCAGCCGGACTAGCGGAAGCTCCTACGAGCAGTACTTC
>NA|NA|TRBJ1-1|TRBV7-8
CASSASPRGRGTEAFF
TGTGCCAGCAGCGCTAGCCCCCGGGGGCGCGGGACTGAAGCTTTCTTT
>NA|NA|TRBJ2-1|TRBV4-1
CASSYPGEADYNEQFF
TGCGCCAGCAGTTACCCGGGGGAGGCGGACTACAATGAGCAGTTCTTC
>TRBD1|NA|TRBJ2-5|TRBV5-1
CASSLGIGTGGPHQETQYF
TGCGCCAGCAGCTTGGGAATTGGGACAGGGGGCCCCCACCAAGAGACCCAGTACTTC
>NA|NA|TRBJ2-1|TRBV10-3
CAISDGSGANFEQFF
TGTGCCATCAGTGATGGTTCAGGGGCGAATTTCGAGCAGTTCTTC